This T cell receptor beta chain was sequenced during a study of T cell responses to AZD1222 COVID-19 vaccine. Assay used: immunoSEQ multiplex PCR; TCRdb lists only in-frame clones, some missing. This sample has approximately 89,000 clones, with more than 70% found just once. The CDR3 has 14 amino acids. V was cut by 0 bases and J by 4 bases, with 7 bases left in between. The germline CDR1 and CDR2 sequences are WSHSY and SAAADI. Sequences were derived from peripheral blood, sampled on day 0 of AZD1222 vaccination. This TCR was sampled from an adult in good health. V gene TRBV10-2 combines with J gene TRBJ1-5; D possibly corresponds to TRBD1 (6 bases). The CDR3 reads CASSESQGNQPQHF. The CDR3 coding sequence is TGCGCCAGCAGTGAGTCGCAGGGGAATCAGCCCCAGCATTTT.